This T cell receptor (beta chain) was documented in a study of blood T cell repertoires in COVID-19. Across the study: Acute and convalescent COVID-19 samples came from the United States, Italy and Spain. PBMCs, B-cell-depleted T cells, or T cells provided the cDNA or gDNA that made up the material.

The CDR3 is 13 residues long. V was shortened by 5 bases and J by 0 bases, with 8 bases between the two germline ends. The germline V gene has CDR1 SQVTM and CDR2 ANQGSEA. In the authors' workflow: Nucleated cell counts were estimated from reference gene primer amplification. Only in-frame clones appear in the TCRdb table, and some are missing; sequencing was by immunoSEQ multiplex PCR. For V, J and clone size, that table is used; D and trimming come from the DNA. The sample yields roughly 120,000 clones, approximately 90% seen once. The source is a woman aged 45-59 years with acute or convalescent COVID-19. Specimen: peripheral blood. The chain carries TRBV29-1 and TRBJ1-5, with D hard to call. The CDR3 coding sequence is TGCAGCGTTCAAGGTAATAGCAATCAGCCCCAGCATTTT. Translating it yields CSVQGNSNQPQHF.